Listed below are T cell receptor beta chains from one sample, sequenced in a study of cytomegalovirus exposure and HLA in healthy donors. Some clones are missing from TCRdb's copy, which holds only in-frame ones; the method was immunoSEQ multiplex PCR. The data contain 180,000 or so clones, about 89% of them singletons. Material: PBMCs. The origin of the receptors is a man aged 30 to 39 in good health and CMV-seropositive. The CDR3 runs from the conserved cysteine through the conserved F or W. A D gene is named only where the DNA matches it firmly. Clone size is shown for a subset of rows, as once, few, many or a class of expanded clone.

TRBV19	NA	NA	TRBJ1-1	11	TGTGCCAGTAGTATGTACACTGAAGCTTTCTTT	CASSMYTEAFF
TRBV28	TRBD2	NA	TRBJ2-1	18	TGTGCCAGCAGTTTATCCCACCCTAGACTAGCGGCCAACAATGAGCAGTTCTTC	CASSLSHPRLAANNEQFF
TRBV11-3	TRBD2	NA	TRBJ2-1	16	TGTGCCAGCAGCCCAAGGACTAGCGGGGTCCACAATGAGCAGTTCTTC	CASSPRTSGVHNEQFF
TRBV27	TRBD1	NA	TRBJ1-2	16	TGTGCCAGCAGTTCGCCCCAGACAGGGCCTAACTATGGCTACACCTTC	CASSSPQTGPNYGYTF
TRBV4-1	NA	NA	TRBJ2-7	18	TGCGCCAGCAGCCAAGACGCGTATCGGACAGCAAGGGTCCACGAGCAGTACTTC	CASSQDAYRTARVHEQYF
TRBV28	NA	NA	TRBJ1-3	14	TGTGCCAGCAGTTACAAAACCTCCGGAAACACCATATATTTT	CASSYKTSGNTIYF
TRBV5-1	NA	NA	TRBJ1-3	15	TGCGCCAGCAGCAATACCCCGAGCTCTGGAAACACCATATATTTT	CASSNTPSSGNTIYF
TRBV19	TRBD1	NA	TRBJ2-1	12	TGTGCCAGTACAGGGGGCGCCTCTGGGCAGTTCTTC	CASTGGASGQFF
TRBV11-2	NA	NA	TRBJ1-2	14	TGTGCCAGCAGCTTAGAGGTTTCGCTCTATGGCTACACCTTC	CASSLEVSLYGYTF
TRBV9	TRBD1	NA	TRBJ2-2	17	TGTGCCAGCAGCGATCGAGGGACAGGGCTGAACACCGGGGAGCTGTTTTTT	CASSDRGTGLNTGELFF
TRBV30	NA	few	TRBJ2-1	14	TGTGCCTGGAGTCCCCTGGAGGGGTACAATGAGCAGTTCTTC	CAWSPLEGYNEQFF
TRBV11-3	NA	NA	TRBJ1-1	14	TGTGCCAGCAGTCTCGGGATAATAAACACTGAAGCTTTCTTT	CASSLGIINTEAFF
TRBV7-9	NA	NA	TRBJ2-1	13	TGTGCCAGCAGCTCACTGATTGACAGCCGCCAGTTCTTC	CASSSLIDSRQFF
TRBV7-8	NA	once	TRBJ1-4	16	TGTGCCAGCAGCCACCGGGCAGCCACAACTAATGAAAAACTGTTTTTT	CASSHRAATTNEKLFF
TRBV9	TRBD2	NA	TRBJ2-7	16	TGTGCCAGCAGCTCCCCCCCACTAGCGTCCTCCTACGAGCAGTACTTC	CASSSPPLASSYEQYF
TRBV7-2	TRBD2	NA	TRBJ2-1	16	TGTGCCAGCAGCTTAGCACTAGCGGGGGCCTACAATGAGCAGTTCTTC	CASSLALAGAYNEQFF
TRBV6-5	TRBD1	once	TRBJ1-1	13	TGTGCCAGCAGAGGACAGGGCGTCACTGAAGCTTTCTTT	CASRGQGVTEAFF
TRBV2	TRBD1	once	TRBJ2-3	15	TGTGCCAGCAGGGCACAGGGGGAGGTTTTGGATACGCAGTATTTT	CASRAQGEVLDTQYF
TRBV29-1	NA	NA	TRBJ2-3	12	TGCAGCGCCATGACAGACACAGATACGCAGTATTTT	CSAMTDTDTQYF
TRBV5-4	NA	NA	TRBJ2-5	13	TGTGCCAGCAGCTTGCAAGCGCAAGAGACCCAGTACTTC	CASSLQAQETQYF
TRBV27	NA	many	TRBJ2-7	14	TGTGCCAGCGCTCCAGGACTGGTTACCTACGAGCAGTACTTC	CASAPGLVTYEQYF
TRBV5-1	TRBD2	NA	TRBJ2-5	16	TGCGCCAGCAGCCTCGGTGCGGGGACTAGTTTAGAGACCCAGTACTTC	CASSLGAGTSLETQYF
TRBV30	NA	NA	TRBJ1-2	14	TGTGCCTGGAGTGTACGGGGAGGGGGAATTAGCTACACCTTC	CAWSVRGGGISYTF
TRBV5-4	NA	NA	TRBJ2-7	14	TGTGCCAGCAGCTGGGGCCCAGGGGCCTACGAGCAGTACTTC	CASSWGPGAYEQYF
TRBV11-2	NA	NA	TRBJ2-7	14	TGTGCCAGCAGCTTAGGGGGCCGCAGGGGCGAGCAGTACTTC	CASSLGGRRGEQYF
TRBV4-3	NA	NA	TRBJ1-2	16	TGCGCCAGCAGCCCTATCCCTGGAGACAGAGACTATGGCTACACCTTC	CASSPIPGDRDYGYTF
TRBV2	NA	once	TRBJ2-2	18	TGTGCCAGCAGTACCGGACTACCACCGACTAGAAACACCGGGGAGCTGTTTTTT	CASSTGLPPTRNTGELFF
TRBV18	NA	NA	TRBJ1-3	14	TGTGCCAGCTCACCAGGACGGCGAGGAAACACCATATATTTT	CASSPGRRGNTIYF
TRBV7-9	TRBD2	NA	TRBJ2-3	16	TGTGCCAGCATCCTCGCGCGGGAGAGTGACACAGATACGCAGTATTTT	CASILARESDTDTQYF
TRBV11-2	NA	few	TRBJ1-6	15	TGTGCCAGCAGCTTATCTGTTGCGGCAAATTCACCCCTCCACTTT	CASSLSVAANSPLHF
TRBV27	TRBD2	once	TRBJ2-5	18	TGTGCCAGCAGTTTCCCCGGTGGTGCTAGCGGGGCGGAGGAGACCCAGTACTTC	CASSFPGGASGAEETQYF
TRBV4-3	NA	NA	TRBJ1-5	17	TGCGCCAGCAGCCAAGATTCGAGCGTTGGGTCCCCCTTTCCCCAGCATTTT	CASSQDSSVGSPFPQHF
TRBV6-6	TRBD1	NA	TRBJ1-3	16	TGTGCCAGCAGTCGTCTCCTCAGGGGGACTGGAAACACCATATATTTT	CASSRLLRGTGNTIYF
TRBV4-1	NA	few	TRBJ1-5	16	TGCGCCAGCAGCCAAGATCATCGAGGGGGAAATCAGCCCCAGCATTTT	CASSQDHRGGNQPQHF
TRBV7-2	TRBD2	NA	TRBJ2-1	17	TGTGCCAGCAGCTTAGACGGGACTAGCGGGCGTTACAATGAGCAGTTCTTC	CASSLDGTSGRYNEQFF
TRBV19	NA	once	TRBJ2-7	13	TGTGCCAGTAGTATCGGGACTTACTACGAGCAGTACTTC	CASSIGTYYEQYF
TRBV5-1	NA	NA	TRBJ1-2	15	TGCGCCAGCAGCTTGGCAGGGGACACTAACTATGGCTACACCTTC	CASSLAGDTNYGYTF
TRBV5-1	TRBD1	NA	TRBJ1-1	15	TGCGCCAGCAGCCCGCCTAAGGGGGCTGACACTGAAGCTTTCTTT	CASSPPKGADTEAFF
TRBV5-6	NA	once	TRBJ1-4	16	TGTGCCAGCAGCCAACATCAGGGCGCAGCTAATGAAAAACTGTTTTTT	CASSQHQGAANEKLFF
TRBV28	TRBD1	NA	TRBJ2-7	14	TGTGCCAGCAGCACTGGGACAGGGGGAAGGGAGCAGTACTTC	CASSTGTGGREQYF
TRBV28	TRBD1	few	TRBJ1-2	16	TGTGCCAGCAGCAATATCCTCCCAGGGGGCGGATTTGGCTACACCTTC	CASSNILPGGGFGYTF
TRBV28	TRBD1	once	TRBJ1-1	14	TGTGCCAGCAGTTCTACAGGGGGGAACACTGAAGCTTTCTTT	CASSSTGGNTEAFF
TRBV15	NA	NA	TRBJ2-5	16	TGTGCCACCAGCCCGGGAAAGGGCTTCGGGCAAGAGACCCAGTACTTC	CATSPGKGFGQETQYF
TRBV7-9	NA	NA	TRBJ2-7	13	TGTGCCAGCAGCCCCACGACGGTCAGCGAGCAGTACTTC	CASSPTTVSEQYF
TRBV6-1	NA	NA	TRBJ1-5	18	TGTGCCAGCAGTGGATCAGAACAGTTGCCTAATAGCAATCAGCCCCAGCATTTT	CASSGSEQLPNSNQPQHF
TRBV6-6	NA	NA	TRBJ1-5	13	TGTGCCAGTCGACTCGAATCTCGCCAGCCCCAGCATTTT	CASRLESRQPQHF
TRBV5-1	NA	NA	TRBJ1-2	15	TGCGCCAGCAGCTTGACAATCGGCAGGGATGGTGGCTACACCTTC	CASSLTIGRDGGYTF
TRBV12-5	NA	once	TRBJ1-1	11	TGTGCTAGCGAGGAGAACACTGAAGCTTTCTTT	CASEENTEAFF
TRBV9	TRBD1	once	TRBJ1-1	16	TGTGCCAGCAGGCCTCAGACAGGGATTGGGAACACTGAAGCTTTCTTT	CASRPQTGIGNTEAFF
TRBV4-2	TRBD1	NA	TRBJ2-3	16	TGTGCCAGCAGCCAAGTTACAGGGGCGGAAACAGATACGCAGTATTTT	CASSQVTGAETDTQYF
TRBV7-2	TRBD1	NA	TRBJ2-3	13	TGTGCCAGCAGCTTAGTCAGGGGGGATACGCAGTATTTT	CASSLVRGDTQYF
TRBV11-3	TRBD1	NA	TRBJ2-3	14	TGTGCCAGCAGCGGGCGAACAGGGGTGGATACGCAGTATTTT	CASSGRTGVDTQYF
TRBV7-9	TRBD1	NA	TRBJ1-2	11	TGTGCCAGCAGCTTAGGCAGGGGGTACACCTTC	CASSLGRGYTF
TRBV19	NA	NA	TRBJ2-7	14	TGTGCCAGTAGTATGGGGACATACCGTTACGAGCAGTACTTC	CASSMGTYRYEQYF
TRBV16	TRBD1	once	TRBJ2-7	15	TGTGCCAGCAGCGGCCCGACAGGGGGCCCCTACGAGCAGTACTTC	CASSGPTGGPYEQYF
TRBV27	TRBD2	NA	TRBJ2-1	13	TGTGCCAGCAGGTCCCCGGGACTAGCTGAGCAGTTCTTC	CASRSPGLAEQFF
TRBV7-9	NA	few	TRBJ2-6	16	TGTGCCAGCAGCTCCATAACTGGGGCCGGGGCCAACGTCCTGACTTTC	CASSSITGAGANVLTF
TRBV5-1	TRBD2	NA	TRBJ2-1	14	TGCGCCAGCAGCTTTAGCGGGAGCCTCGATGAGCAGTTCTTC	CASSFSGSLDEQFF
TRBV9	TRBD1	NA	TRBJ1-2	17	TGTGCCAGCAGCGTAGCTCCCTATCCTGACAGGGACTATGGCTACACCTTC	CASSVAPYPDRDYGYTF
TRBV7-2	NA	NA	TRBJ2-2	15	TGTGCCAGCAGCTTAGCCGGGGGGCAAACCGGGGAGCTGTTTTTT	CASSLAGGQTGELFF